Described below is a single TCR beta chain sequence and its context. A much bigger clone sits one base away, suggesting this may be a read error. TCRdb redid the calling of the reads with MiXCR, one entry per CDR3 protein. The sample carries about 240,000 distinct CDR3 sequences, around 30% recorded once. This sample was included in a study of kidney transplant recipient with SARS-CoV-2 infection. This TCR came from a male patient between 25 and 39 years old who had COVID-19 and was a kidney transplant recipient. The graft donor may have given rise to some T cells. The source was a blood sample, collected at baseline and around day 120 from a kidney transplant recipient.

CDR3 amino acids: CATSGGSGNEQFF. CDR3 bases: TGTGCCACCAGCGGAGGATCGGGGAATGAGCAGTTCTTC. V and J are TRBV10-3 and TRBJ2-1; TRBD2 might be the D (5 bases). In germline, CDR1 is ENHRY, CDR2 SYGVKD. The CDR3 has 13 amino acids. The V end lost 10 bases, the J end lost 7 bases, and 17 bases lay between the germline ends.